The clone carrying this T cell receptor (beta chain) was found a few times. Antigen: not known. Using unique molecular identifiers, the investigators prepared the TCRbeta library. TCRdb called the PCR reads again in MiXCR, with one record for every CDR3 protein. The table shows approximately 500,000 distinct CDR3 sequences, with 20% to 30% occurring only once. The sample is drawn from a study of T-cell reconstitution after alpha-beta-depleted transplantation in children. Study results and limitations: Fresh T-cell production supplied most of the T-cell counts and diversity seen one year after transplant. The study reportedly traced alpha-beta T cells about two months after transplant to several hundred expanded graft clones.

Trimming removed 3 bases from V and 1 base from J, with 25 bases in between. The CDR3 consists of 20 residues. Germline CDR1 and CDR2: SGHAT and FQDESV (reference sequence). The sequences come from PBMCs, collected before TCRalphabeta/CD19-depleted stem cell transplant. This chain joins TRBV11-1 and TRBJ2-1; a possible D gene is TRBD2 (6 bases). The clonotype originates from a boy under two years old with Wiskott-Aldrich syndrome, due to receive a stem cell transplant. The CDR3 DNA follows: TGTGCCAGCAGCTTTTCCCCGCTGAGGGGAGGATCAGGGTCCTACAATGAGCAGTTCTTC. This encodes CASSFSPLRGGSGSYNEQFF.